These 23 T cell receptor beta chains share one sample of origin, sequenced in a study of blood T cells in healthy people across ages. Primed by a sample-barcoded 5' primer and a J-beta primer mix, a second PCR proceeded for about 6 to 12 cycles. TCRdb recomputed calls from the 5' RACE reads with MiXCR, one row per CDR3 protein. This sample has some 890,000 distinct CDR3 sequences, with 25% to 30% found just once. This sample also appeared in a second study, on T cells of mothers and their children.

Sequencing was carried out using blood. These TCRs come from a woman in her forties in good health.

The V and J genes are TRBV7-2 and TRBJ2-3; TRBD1 is a possible D gene (6 bases). Trimming pared 0 bases from V and 14 bases from J, leaving 15 bases between. This CDR3 comprises 13 residues. Per the germline V gene, CDR1 is SGHTA and CDR2 is FQGNSA. As DNA, the CDR3 is TGTGCCAGCAGCTTAGCGCCCGTCAGGGGCCCGTATTTT. Translating gives CASSLAPVRGPYF.

As concerns this clonotype: Relative to the germline gene, one junction end is altered; a read error may explain this. The V gene is TRBV11-3, the J gene TRBJ2-1; D might be TRBD2 (6 bases). Germline V gives CDR1 SGHNT, CDR2 YENEEA. The CDR3 covers 17 residues. CDR3 nucleotide sequence: TGTGCCTGCAGCTTAGGTAGGCGGGGAACCTCCTACAATGAGCAGTTCTTC. This sequence encodes CACSLGRRGTSYNEQFF.

This clonotype has only a few counts. This rearrangement joins TRBV15 to TRBJ1-2, with D perhaps TRBD1 (5 bases). The V end was cut by 1 base, the J end by 5 bases, with 17 bases between. This CDR3 is 16 amino acids long. Germline V gives CDR1 LNHNV, CDR2 YYDKDF (reference sequence). The CDR3 bases are TGTGCCACCAGCAGAGGTCCCCTCGGGTGGGGGTATGGCTACACCTTC. Protein sequence: CATSRGPLGWGYGYTF.

Worth noting for this clonotype: This may be a read error: a much more frequent sequence differs by one nucleotide. The chain couples TRBV7-2 to TRBJ1-2; D not resolved. Trimming removed 0 bases from V and 8 bases from J, with 10 bases in between. Per the germline V gene, CDR1 is SGHTA and CDR2 is FQGNSA. The CDR3 is 13 amino acids. CDR3 coding DNA: TGTGCCAGCAGCTTAGCTTTCGAAACAGGCTACACCTTC. The encoded protein is CASSLAFETGYTF. Combining the CDR3 with reference TRBV7-2 and TRBJ1-2 gives the whole variable domain GAGVSQSPSNKVTEKGKDVELRCDPISGHTALYWYRQSLGQGLEFLIYFQGNSAPDKSGLPSDRFSAERTGGSVSTLTIQRTQQEDSAVYLCASSLAFETGYTFGSGTRLTVV.

Notes on this clonotype: Germline and junction disagree at one end, which may indicate a read error. The CDR3 reads CTGGLGNTEAFF. For the CDR3, the DNA is TGTACCGGAGGATTGGGGAACACTGAGGCTTTCTTT. The rearrangement uses TRBV11-2 and TRBJ1-1; D is unresolved. The CDR3 contains 12 residues. Germline values: CDR1 SGHAT, CDR2 FQNNGV.

V usage is TRBV12-3 or TRBV12-4 and J usage is TRBJ2-7, with TRBD1 as a possible D gene (6 bases). This CDR3 is 17 amino acids long. The V gene lost 1 base and the J gene lost 4 bases, with 20 bases spanning the gap. CDR3 region: CASSLDRTEKTGYEQYF. As DNA, the CDR3 is TGTGCCAGCAGTTTAGACCGGACAGAAAAAACAGGGTACGAGCAGTACTTC.

This clonotype appeared many times. The chain recombines TRBV5-5 with TRBJ1-2; TRBD1 might be the D (5 bases). The length of the CDR3 is 16 residues. The V end was cut by 0 bases, the J end by 1 base, with 13 bases between. Germline V gives CDR1 SGHKS, CDR2 YYEKEE (reference sequence). CDR3 DNA sequence: TGTGCCAGCAGCTTGGAGACAGCCCCGCTTAACTATGGCTACACCTTC. Translating gives CASSLETAPLNYGYTF. The whole variable domain, remainder taken from reference TRBV5-5 and TRBJ1-2, is DAGVTQSPTHLIKTRGQQVTLRCSPISGHKSVSWYQQVLGQGPQFIFQYYEKEERGRGNFPDRFSARQFPNYSSELNVNALLLGDSALYLCASSLETAPLNYGYTFGSGTRLTVV.

This clonotype has just a few counts. This chain links TRBV5-1 with TRBJ1-2; a possible D gene is TRBD1 (6 bases). Germline V lookup: CDR1 SGHRS, CDR2 YFSETQ. Between the trimmed V and J ends, which lost 5 bases and 4 bases, there was a span of 21 bases. CDR3 length: 16 amino acids. The CDR3 protein is CASRLILTGVSYGYTF. CDR3 nucleotide sequence: TGCGCCAGCAGACTAATTCTGACAGGAGTAAGCTATGGCTACACCTTC. Full variable domain (missing parts from reference TRBV5-1 and TRBJ1-2): KAGVTQTPRYLIKTRGQQVTLSCSPISGHRSVSWYQQTPGQGLQFLFEYFSETQRNKGNFPGRFSGRQFSNSRSEMNVSTLELGDSALYLCASRLILTGVSYGYTFGSGTRLTVV.

This clonotype appeared many times. V usage is TRBV7-2 and J usage is TRBJ2-5; D is ambiguous. This CDR3 comprises 15 residues. The germline V gene has CDR1 SGHTA and CDR2 FQGNSA. V lost 1 base, J lost 2 bases, and 11 bases lay in between. For the CDR3, the DNA is TGTGCCAGCAGCTTAGGCCCACAGAAACAAGAGACCCAGTACTTC. Amino acids: CASSLGPQKQETQYF.

This clonotype was detected a few times. The V and J genes are TRBV4-1 and TRBJ2-7; D unclear. Trimming left V 1 base short and J 2 bases short, with 9 bases between. The CDR3 is made up of 14 amino acids. The germline gives CDR1 MGHRA, CDR2 YSYEKL. The CDR3 coding sequence is TGCGCCAGCAGCCAAGCTGTAATCACCTACGAGCAGTACTTC. Protein: CASSQAVITYEQYF.

Only a few counts were recorded for this clonotype. The junction differs from germline at one of its ends, possibly a read error. The V call is TRBV5-1, the J call TRBJ2-4; D is unclear. The DNA matches TRBJ2-7 better at its end, which makes the J call doubtful. CDR3 size: 15 residues. CDR1 and CDR2 (germline): SGHRS, YFSETQ. The CDR3 DNA sequence: TGCGTCAGCAGCTTGAGCGACCGGGCTCTCTACGAGCAGTACTTC. Its translation is CVSSLSDRALYEQYF.

Comment on this clonotype: A clone one base away is much larger, so this may be a read error. This sequence joins TRBV5-5 and TRBJ2-3; perhaps TRBD1 as D (6 bases). CDR3 length equals 17 residues. Per germline, CDR1 SGHKS and CDR2 YYEKEE (reference sequence). CDR3 amino acids: CASSLAGGTHSTDAQYF. For the CDR3, the DNA is TGTGCCAGCAGCTTGGCCGGTGGGACACATAGCACAGATGCGCAGTATTTT.

In its sample, this clonotype was seen many times. The chain joins TRBV27 to TRBJ2-7; TRBD1 matches 7 bases. The CDR3 is 15 amino acids. V lost 2 bases, J lost 2 bases, and 6 bases stayed unmatched. The V gene's germline CDR1 is MNHEY and CDR2 SMNVEV (reference sequence). The CDR3 nucleotides read TGTGCCAGCAGTTTAGACAGGGTCAACACCTACGAGCAGTACTTC. Translated, it gives CASSLDRVNTYEQYF.

This clonotype was observed at least ten times. This rearrangement joins TRBV20-1 to TRBJ2-7, with D perhaps matching TRBD2 (5 bases). Germline CDR1 and CDR2: DFQATT and SNEGSKA (reference sequence). V was trimmed by 0 bases and J by 3 bases, leaving 9 bases between them. The CDR3 is 13 residues long. The CDR3 DNA is TGCAGTGCTAGAGATTACCGGGACTACGAGCAGTACTTC. Translation gives CSARDYRDYEQYF.

This clonotype was seen more than once but under ten times. The chain carries TRBV20-1 and TRBJ1-6, with unresolved D. From germline, CDR1 is DFQATT and CDR2 SNEGSKA (reference sequence). This CDR3 is 12 amino acids long. Trimming pared 1 base from V and 10 bases from J, leaving 8 bases between. The CDR3 loop is CSARAPGSPLHF. DNA for the CDR3: TGCAGTGCTAGAGCCCCTGGGTCACCCCTCCACTTT.

In this sample, this clonotype turned up a few times. This chain uses TRBV27 with TRBJ2-7, with 10 bases lining up with TRBD2. Germline lookup yields CDR1 MNHEY and CDR2 SMNVEV (reference sequence). V dropped 5 bases and J dropped 2; count of bases not matched to a gene: 6. The CDR3 is 15 amino acids. The CDR3 bases are TGTGCCAGCAGTCCCGGACTAGCGGCCACCTACGAGCAGTACTTC. Translating gives CASSPGLAATYEQYF.

The J gene is TRBJ2-5, the V gene TRBV6-5, with TRBD1 matching over 9 bases. The DNA end favors TRBJ2-7, so the J call may be wrong. The CDR3 loop spans 15 amino acids. The V gene's germline CDR1 is MNHEY and CDR2 SVGAGI. CDR3: CATGYLMGQGHEQYF. CDR3 coding DNA: TGTGCCACCGGTTACCTGATGGGACAGGGCCACGAGCAGTACTTC.

This clonotype was seen more than once but under ten times. The V and J genes are TRBV5-1 and TRBJ2-5; D not resolved. The CDR3 loop spans 14 amino acids. Germline values: CDR1 SGHRS, CDR2 YFSETQ. Deletions cut 7 bases from V and 2 bases from J, with 15 bases between. The CDR3 region has the DNA TGCGCCAGCTCGCCTGTCGCCGGACAAGAGACCCAGTACTTC. Its protein is CASSPVAGQETQYF. The entire variable domain, with the rest obtained from reference TRBV5-1 and TRBJ2-5, is as follows: KAGVTQTPRYLIKTRGQQVTLSCSPISGHRSVSWYQQTPGQGLQFLFEYFSETQRNKGNFPGRFSGRQFSNSRSEMNVSTLELGDSALYLCASSPVAGQETQYFGPGTRLLVL.

Ten or more counts support this clonotype. The rearrangement uses TRBV9 and TRBJ2-4; 8 bases agree with TRBD2. J gave up 7 bases and V 2 bases, and 11 bases lay outside the gene matches. The germline V gene encodes CDR1 SGDLS and CDR2 YYNGEE. This CDR3 is 16 amino acids long. The CDR3 DNA reads as TGTGCCAGCAGCGTGGGGCCGGGACTAGGTACGAACATTCAGTACTTC. It translates to CASSVGPGLGTNIQYF.

V and J are TRBV7-3 and TRBJ2-3; a possible D gene is TRBD2 (6 bases). The ends were cut back, 6 bases at V and 0 bases at J, with 13 bases in the middle. CDR1 and CDR2 from the germline V gene are SGHTA and FQGTGA. The CDR3 spans 15 residues. CDR3 coding DNA: TGTGCCAGCAGGATCGGCGGGGCGAGCACAGATACGCAGTATTTT. Translated: CASRIGGASTDTQYF. The full variable domain, rest sourced from reference TRBV7-3 and TRBJ2-3, is GAGVSQTPSNKVTEKGKYVELRCDPISGHTALYWYRQSLGQGPEFLIYFQGTGAADDSGLPNDRFFAVRPEGSVSTLKIQRTERGDSAVYLCASRIGGASTDTQYFGPGTRLTVL.

This clonotype has only one observation. The chain is built from TRBV20-1 and TRBJ2-2; 13 nucleotides agree with TRBD2. V lost 0 bases, J lost 5 bases, and 12 bases stayed unmatched. The length of the CDR3 is 19 residues. Per germline, CDR1 DFQATT and CDR2 SNEGSKA (reference sequence). Written as DNA, the CDR3 is TGCAGTGCTAGAGATCTCATGTTGGGACTAGCGGGGTCTACCGGGGAGCTGTTTTTT. Encoded protein: CSARDLMLGLAGSTGELFF.

Many counts were recorded for this clonotype. V and J are TRBV9 and TRBJ2-5; 12 positions match TRBD2. The CDR3 extends over 15 amino acids. The V gene end was trimmed by 3 bases and the J gene end by 4 bases; junction bases not matched to a gene: 4. Germline CDR1 reads SGDLS; CDR2 reads YYNGEE. The chain's CDR3 is CASSAEGLAGETQYF. CDR3 nucleotides: TGTGCCAGCAGCGCCGAGGGACTAGCGGGAGAGACCCAGTACTTC.

This clonotype was seen only once. This chain links TRBV20-1 with TRBJ2-1, with TRBD2 matching 14 bases. This CDR3 has 18 residues. Germline lookup yields CDR1 DFQATT and CDR2 SNEGSKA (reference sequence). Trimming at V came to 0 bases and at J to 6 bases, leaving 10 bases not matched to a gene. The CDR3 DNA reads as TGCAGTGCTAGAGATCCGAGACTAGCGGGGGGGCCTGGCAATGAGCAGTTCTTC. Translated, it gives CSARDPRLAGGPGNEQFF.